The 24 T cell receptor beta chains given below trace back to one sample, sequenced in a study of CD8+ T cells in alopecia areata. Treatment defined: oral pan-JAK inhibitor, 5-10 mg twice daily. Patients with alopecia areata provided lesional scalp punch biopsies as well as peripheral blood. As the sequencing template, cDNA was produced by extracting RNA and reverse transcribing it. Assay used: immunoSEQ multiplex PCR; TCRdb lists only in-frame clones, some missing. This repertoire shows around 13,000 clones, approximately 67% found once; its top ten account for 6% to 7.5%. Here the sequenced sample was skin, taken at week 4, from a patient treated with tofacitinib. Every receptor here comes from a human donor with alopecia areata.

The chain uses TRBV5-1 and TRBJ2-7; 8 nucleotides match TRBD1. Per the germline V gene, CDR1 is SGHRS and CDR2 is YFSETQ. V shed 3 bases and J 2 bases; nucleotides not matched to a gene: 7. The CDR3 is made up of 15 amino acids. CDR3 region: CASSWPGTGTYEQYF. The CDR3 DNA is TGCGCCAGCAGCTGGCCCGGGACAGGAACCTACGAGCAGTACTTC.

In this sample, this clone turned up a few times. V is TRBV2 and J is TRBJ2-7, with 8 bases aligning to TRBD2. V was clipped by 6 bases and J by 2 bases; unmatched bases: 12. The germline CDR1 and CDR2 sequences are SNHLY and FYNNEI. CDR3 length equals 16 residues. This CDR3 reads CASRRQRGPEAYEQYF. CDR3 sequence (DNA): TGTGCCAGCAGGAGACAGCGGGGGCCCGAAGCCTACGAGCAGTACTTC.

This chain uses TRBV18 with TRBJ2-3; 8 bases align to TRBD1. The germline gives CDR1 KGHSH, CDR2 LQKENI. V trimming: 5 bases; J trimming: 6 bases; junction bases outside the gene matches: 7. The CDR3 runs to 14 residues. CDR3 residues: CASSTGTGYDTQYF. The CDR3 DNA reads TGTGCCAGCTCAACCGGGACAGGTTACGATACGCAGTATTTT.

The table lists this clone with a few counts. The chain couples TRBV27 to TRBJ2-7, with TRBD2 identical over 15 bases. The CDR3 extends over 15 amino acids. The germline V gene has CDR1 MNHEY and CDR2 SMNVEV (reference sequence). The V gene end was trimmed by 5 bases and the J gene end by 10 bases; junction bases not matched to a gene: 9. CDR3 sequence: CASSHWGLAGGRQYF. The CDR3 bases are TGTGCCAGCAGTCACTGGGGACTAGCGGGGGGCCGTCAGTACTTC.

V gene TRBV5-1 combines with J gene TRBJ2-7; TRBD1 matches at 7 bases. The CDR3 has 15 residues. V shed 4 bases, J shed 2 bases, and the junction held 9 bases outside the gene matches. Germline V gene data show CDR1 as SGHRS and CDR2 as YFSETQ. The CDR3: CASSETGQKTYEQYF. The CDR3 DNA is TGCGCCAGCAGCGAAACGGGACAGAAGACCTACGAGCAGTACTTC.

The CDR3 region has the DNA TGCAGCGTTGGGCCCTCTGTCACGGTGAACACTGAAGCTTTCTTT. This sequence encodes CSVGPSVTVNTEAFF. The chain uses TRBV29-1 and TRBJ1-1; D is ambiguous. The CDR3 is 15 residues long. V lost 4 bases, J lost 0 bases, and 15 bases lay in between. CDR1 and CDR2 from the germline V gene are SQVTM and ANQGSEA. Complete variable domain (other parts from reference TRBV29-1 and TRBJ1-1): SAVISQKPSRDICQRGTSLTIQCQVDSQVTMMFWYRQQPGQSLTLIATANQGSEATYESGFVIDKFPISRPNLTFSTLTVSNMSPEDSSIYLCSVGPSVTVNTEAFFGQGTRLTVV.

The V call is TRBV7-9, the J call TRBJ2-5; D is perhaps TRBD2 (5 bases). This CDR3 spans 16 amino acids. The germline V gene has CDR1 SEHNR and CDR2 FQNEAQ (reference sequence). Trimming stripped 3 bases from V and 6 bases from J, with 20 bases between. CDR3 sequence (DNA): TGTGCCAGCAGCTTGGAGGCGGAACGGTTCGGGAAGACCCAGTACTTC. Its translation: CASSLEAERFGKTQYF.

V is TRBV27 and J is TRBJ1-1; no reliable D call. Germline lookup yields CDR1 MNHEY and CDR2 SMNVEV (reference sequence). The CDR3 loop spans 15 amino acids. Trimming took off 0 bases at V and 10 bases at J, with 18 bases between the two ends. CDR3 coding DNA: TGTGCCAGCAGTTTATCACGAGGGAATCTCCACTTAGCTTTCTTT. This gives the protein CASSLSRGNLHLAFF.

A note on this clone: The junction departs from the called germline gene at one end, perhaps through a read error. The V and J genes are TRBV7-7 and TRBJ2-7, with 11 bases fitting TRBD1. Looked up from germline, CDR1 is SSHAT and CDR2 is FNYEAQ (reference sequence). CDR3 length equals 15 residues. CDR3 DNA: TGTGCTAGCAGCTCCCGAAGGGTAGAGCCGGGACAGGGGGTCTTC. Amino acid sequence: CASSSRRVEPGQGVF.

The DNA of the CDR3 is TGTGCCAGCAGCAAACGGCAGGGCGGCGAGCAGTACTTC. The encoded protein is CASSKRQGGEQYF. The rearrangement links TRBV21-1 to TRBJ2-7; TRBD1, the D gene given by the table, was not confirmed from the DNA. TRBV21-1 is a recognized pseudogene. The CDR3 totals 13 residues.

V is TRBV6-1 and J is TRBJ1-2; weak D call: TRBD1 (5 bases). The V and J ends lost 10 bases and 4 bases respectively, with 13 bases between them. The V gene's germline CDR1 is MNHNS and CDR2 SASEGT. The CDR3 length is 12 residues. The CDR3 nucleotides read TGTGCCACTGGAAAAGGGACCTATGGCTACACCTTC. This encodes CATGKGTYGYTF.

The V call is TRBV7-2, the J call TRBJ1-1; D remains ambiguous. Germline V gives CDR1 SGHTA, CDR2 FQGNSA. Between the trimmed V and J ends, which lost 6 bases and 2 bases, there was a span of 10 bases. This CDR3 is built from 13 residues. The CDR3 here is CASSPNINTEAFF. The DNA of the CDR3 is TGTGCCAGCAGTCCCAATATCAACACTGAAGCTTTCTTT.

The rearrangement joins TRBV7-8 to TRBJ2-3, with 9 bases lining up with TRBD1. J was trimmed by 4 bases and V by 4 bases; bases with no gene match: 9. Germline CDR1 SGHVS, CDR2 FQNEAQ. The CDR3 length is 16 residues. The CDR3 bases are TGTGCCAGCAGCTCAGGACAGGGGCCGGCGGCAGATACGCAGTATTTT. It is translated as CASSSGQGPAADTQYF.

This clone was seen a handful of times. As DNA, the CDR3 is TGCGCCAGCAGCTTGGCCAACGGAGATACGCAGTATTTT. Translation: CASSLANGDTQYF. The genes are TRBV5-1 and TRBJ2-3, with D uncertain. Germline V gives CDR1 SGHRS, CDR2 YFSETQ. Trimming pared 0 bases from V and 5 bases from J, leaving 7 bases between. The CDR3 is made up of 13 amino acids.

The J gene is TRBJ2-6, the V gene TRBV4-2, with D tentatively TRBD1 or TRBD2 (5 bases each). The V end lost 3 bases, the J end lost 1 base, and 10 bases lay between the germline ends. Germline CDR1 LGHNA, CDR2 YNFKEQ. The CDR3 length is 16 residues. The CDR3 here is CASSQREGSGANVLTF. In DNA, the CDR3 is TGTGCCAGCAGCCAGCGTGAGGGGTCTGGGGCCAACGTCCTGACTTTC.

This clone was seen more than once but under ten times. V usage is TRBV7-9 and J usage is TRBJ2-5; maybe TRBD2 (5 bases). This CDR3 is built from 11 residues. CDR1 and CDR2 from the germline V gene are SEHNR and FQNEAQ (reference sequence). Between the trimmed V and J ends, which lost 5 bases and 7 bases, there was a span of 8 bases. The CDR3 protein is CASSAAGTQYF. CDR3 DNA: TGTGCCAGCAGCGCCGCGGGGACCCAGTACTTC.

This clone came up once. V and J are TRBV7-7 and TRBJ1-1, with D possibly TRBD1 on 5 matching bases. V was clipped by 2 bases and J by 0 bases, with 13 bases between them. CDR1 is SSHAT, CDR2 FNYEAQ, per germline (reference sequence). The CDR3 is made up of 16 amino acids. CDR3 in DNA: TGTGCCAGCAGCTTAATCCCCGGGACCCTGAACACTGAAGCTTTCTTT. As protein: CASSLIPGTLNTEAFF.

The CDR3 region is CASRQEWGTEAFF. The CDR3 DNA reads as TGTGCCAGCAGACAGGAATGGGGAACTGAAGCTTTCTTT. The rearrangement links TRBV2 to TRBJ1-1; possibly TRBD1 for D (5 bases). The CDR3 totals 13 residues. Germline V lookup: CDR1 SNHLY, CDR2 FYNNEI. Trimming stripped 6 bases from V and 5 bases from J, with 13 bases between. Complete variable domain (other parts from reference TRBV2 and TRBJ1-1): EPEVTQTPSHQVTQMGQEVILRCVPISNHLYFYWYRQILGQKVEFLVSFYNNEISEKSEIFDDQFSVERPDGSNFTLKIRSTKLEDSAMYFCASRQEWGTEAFFGQGTRLTVV.

The chain is built from TRBV7-9 and TRBJ2-1, with TRBD1 matching 10 bases. Per germline, CDR1 SEHNR and CDR2 FQNEAQ (reference sequence). V gave up 5 bases and J gave up 7 bases; unmatched junction bases: 8. There are 15 residues in the CDR3. CDR3 nucleotides: TGTGCCAGCAGCGCGCCGGACAGGGGGGTAAATGAGCAGTTCTTC. It encodes CASSAPDRGVNEQFF. Based on the CDR3 plus reference TRBV7-9 and TRBJ2-1, the full variable domain is DTGVSQNPRHKITKRGQNVTFRCDPISEHNRLYWYRQTLGQGPEFLTYFQNEAQLEKSRLLSDRFSAERPKGSFSTLEIQRTEQGDSAMYLCASSAPDRGVNEQFFGPGTRLTVL.

The V call is TRBV6-6, the J call TRBJ1-5; TRBD1 agrees at 7 bases. CDR3 length: 14 residues. V lost 9 bases to trimming and J lost 4 bases; unmatched junction nucleotides: 9. Looked up from germline, CDR1 is MNHNY and CDR2 is SVGAGI (reference sequence). CDR3 loop: CASWWDSGNQPQHF. CDR3 DNA sequence: TGTGCCAGTTGGTGGGACAGTGGGAATCAGCCCCAGCATTTT.

The chain joins TRBV19 to TRBJ2-1, with TRBD1 identical over 7 bases. With V trimmed by 2 bases and J by 9 bases, 7 bases remained unmatched. The CDR3 is 14 amino acids. Germline V CDR1 and CDR2: LNHDA, SQIVND (reference sequence). CDR3 nucleotides: TGTGCCAGTAGTATAATCCAGGGGGTGGGTGAGCAGTTCTTC. Amino acids: CASSIIQGVGEQFF.

This clone occurred once. The chain recombines TRBV6-5 with TRBJ2-3; D ambiguous. The CDR3 length is 13 residues. Deletions cut 6 bases from V and 0 bases from J, with 7 bases between. Germline V CDR1 and CDR2: MNHEY, SVGAGI. This CDR3 reads CASRTFSTDTQYF. DNA of the CDR3: TGTGCCAGCAGGACCTTTAGCACAGATACGCAGTATTTT.

This clone turned up a few times. The J gene is TRBJ2-3, the V gene TRBV5-1; D perhaps matches TRBD1 (6 bases). Germline V lookup: CDR1 SGHRS, CDR2 YFSETQ. V shed 4 bases and J shed 1 base, with 13 bases lying between them. The CDR3 covers 15 residues. The CDR3 region is CASSPGQWGTDTQYF. CDR3 DNA: TGCGCCAGCAGCCCCGGACAGTGGGGCACAGATACGCAGTATTTT.

Remarks on this clone: A read error may account for a junction end that differs from germline. This sequence joins TRBV7-7 and TRBJ2-5; D is ambiguous. There are 13 residues in the CDR3. Germline V CDR1 and CDR2: SSHAT, FNYEAQ (reference sequence). Here the CDR3 DNA reads TGTGCTAGCAGCTTATCGTCTCTGGAGACCCAGTACTTC. Residues: CASSLSSLETQYF.